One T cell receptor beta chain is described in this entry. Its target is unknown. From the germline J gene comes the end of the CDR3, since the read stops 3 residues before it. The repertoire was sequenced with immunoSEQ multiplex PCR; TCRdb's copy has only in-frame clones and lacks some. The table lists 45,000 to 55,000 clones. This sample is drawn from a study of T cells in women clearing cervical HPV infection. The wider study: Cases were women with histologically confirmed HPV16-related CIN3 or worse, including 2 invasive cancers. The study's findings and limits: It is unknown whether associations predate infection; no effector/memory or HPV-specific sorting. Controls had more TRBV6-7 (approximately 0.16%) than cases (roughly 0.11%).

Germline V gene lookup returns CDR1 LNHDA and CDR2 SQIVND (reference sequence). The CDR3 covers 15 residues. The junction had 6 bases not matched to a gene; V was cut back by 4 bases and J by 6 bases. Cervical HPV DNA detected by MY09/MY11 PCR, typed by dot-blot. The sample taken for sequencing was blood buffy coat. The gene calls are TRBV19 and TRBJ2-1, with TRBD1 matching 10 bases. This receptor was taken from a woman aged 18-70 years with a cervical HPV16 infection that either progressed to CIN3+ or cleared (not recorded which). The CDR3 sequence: CASSKGQGIGNEQFF. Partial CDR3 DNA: TGTGCCAGTAGTAAGGGACAGGGGATAGGCAATGAG.